This TCR beta chain was recovered during a study of blood T cell repertoires in COVID-19. Whole-study context: In each case, the material was cDNA or gDNA derived from T cells, B-cell-depleted T cells, or PBMCs.

Only in-frame clones appear in the TCRdb table, and some are missing; sequencing was by immunoSEQ multiplex PCR. Altogether approximately 150,000 clones are present, roughly 84% being singletons, with the ten largest covering 15% to 20%. Germline V gene lookup returns CDR1 MDHEN and CDR2 SYDVKM. The CDR3 spans 15 residues. J was trimmed by 3 bases and V by 5 bases; bases with no gene match: 5. Sequencing was carried out using PBMCs or T cells enriched from blood (not recorded which). This clonotype was sampled from a man in his fifties or sixties who had recovered from COVID-19. The rearrangement joins TRBV28 to TRBJ2-5; the match to TRBD2 covers 11 bases. CDR3 in DNA: TGTGCCAGCAGTGATACTAGCGGGGGTAAAGAGACCCAGTACTTC. It codes for CASSDTSGGKETQYF. Full variable domain (outside the CDR3, taken from reference TRBV28 and TRBJ2-5): DVKVTQSSRYLVKRTGEKVFLECVQDMDHENMFWYRQDPGLGLRLIYFSYDVKMKEKGDIPEGYSVSREKKERFSLILESASTNQTSMYLCASSDTSGGKETQYFGPGTRLLVL.